The next 23 T cell receptor beta chains were all read from a single sample in a study of blood T cells in healthy people across ages. A J-beta primer mix and a sample-barcoded 5' primer were used in a second PCR of roughly 6 to 11 cycles. TCRdb passed the 5' RACE reads through MiXCR, listing each CDR3 protein once. In the table there are 1.5 million to 2 million distinct CDR3 sequences, 30% to 40% of which are singletons. Sequenced input: blood. These receptors all stem from a human donor in good health.

V is TRBV4-3 and J is TRBJ1-4; 8 positions match TRBD1. The CDR3 loop spans 16 amino acids. After removal of 4 bases from V and 12 bases from J, the junction contained 16 bases not matched to a gene. Germline CDR1 is LGHNA and CDR2 is YSLEER. Here the CDR3 DNA reads TGCGCCAGCAGCCCGCGGGGACAGGCCTACAATGACGAACTGTTTTTT. Protein product: CASSPRGQAYNDELFF.

In this sample, this clonotype turned up a few times. The chain recombines TRBV11-2 with TRBJ2-3, with TRBD2 matching 10 bases. Germline assignment: CDR1 SGHAT and CDR2 FQNNGV. This CDR3 is built from 15 residues. V shed 3 bases and J 4 bases; nucleotides not matched to a gene: 4. The DNA of the CDR3 is TGTGCCAGCAGCTTCCAGCGGGGGGGCTCAGATACGCAGTATTTT. Amino acids: CASSFQRGGSDTQYF. Based on the CDR3 plus reference TRBV11-2 and TRBJ2-3, the full variable domain is EAGVAQSPRYKIIEKRQSVAFWCNPISGHATLYWYQQILGQGPKLLIQFQNNGVVDDSQLPKDRFSAERLKGVDSTLKIQPAKLEDSAVYLCASSFQRGGSDTQYFGPGTRLTVL.

On this clonotype itself: This may come from a read error, since a much larger clone is one base off. This chain joins TRBV29-1 and TRBJ2-3; D possibly corresponds to TRBD2 (6 bases). The CDR3 has 14 residues. V shed 7 bases and J shed 8 bases, with 22 bases lying between them. Per germline, CDR1 SQVTM and CDR2 ANQGSEA. CDR3: CSATGTATPATQYF. CDR3 DNA sequence: TGCAGCGCGACGGGGACTGCTACTCCAGCTACGCAGTATTTT.

The V gene is TRBV3-1, the J gene TRBJ2-7; the D is unclear. The CDR3 is 15 amino acids. Germline V gene lookup returns CDR1 LGHDT and CDR2 YNNKEL (reference sequence). Trimming removed 1 base at V and 2 bases at J, with 12 bases between. CDR3 DNA sequence: TGTGCCAGCAGCCAAGGACCCCGGACCACCTACGAGCAGTACTTC. Amino acid sequence: CASSQGPRTTYEQYF.

This clonotype has a handful of counts. The CDR3 sequence: CATQEPAVEDEQYF. The CDR3 bases are TGTGCCACTCAGGAGCCGGCTGTAGAGGACGAGCAGTACTTC. This sequence joins TRBV6-2 or TRBV6-3 and TRBJ2-5; D gene unclear. The J call may be faulty, since TRBJ2-7 better matches the DNA end. CDR1 is MNHEY, CDR2 SVGEGT, per germline. This CDR3 has 14 amino acids.

The V gene is TRBV20-1, the J gene TRBJ2-3, with D possibly TRBD2 on 6 matching bases. Germline values: CDR1 DFQATT, CDR2 SNEGSKA (reference sequence). V was cut by 6 bases and J by 5 bases, with 21 bases left in between. The length of the CDR3 is 15 residues. CDR3: CSANDLGPAGDTQYF. CDR3 coding DNA: TGCAGTGCCAACGACTTAGGGCCAGCGGGAGATACGCAGTATTTT.

This clonotype was seen more than once but under ten times. This chain joins TRBV4-2 and TRBJ2-3; 10 nucleotides agree with TRBD2. Germline CDR1 and CDR2: LGHNA and YNFKEQ. The CDR3 length is 17 residues. Trimming at V came to 4 bases and at J to 4 bases, leaving 11 bases not matched to a gene. The CDR3: CASSPRGSGGAADTQYF. The CDR3 region has the DNA TGTGCCAGCAGCCCCCGAGGGAGCGGGGGGGCGGCAGATACGCAGTATTTT.

V gene TRBV7-3 combines with J gene TRBJ1-4, with TRBD1 matching over 7 bases. The V gene's germline CDR1 is SGHTA and CDR2 FQGTGA. The CDR3 covers 14 residues. V lost 2 bases to trimming and J lost 7 bases; unmatched junction nucleotides: 4. CDR3 bases: TGTGCCAGCAGCTTACAGGGGGGATTTGAAAAACTGTTTTTT. Encoded protein: CASSLQGGFEKLFF. The full variable domain, its missing parts supplied by reference TRBV7-3 and TRBJ1-4, is GAGVSQTPSNKVTEKGKYVELRCDPISGHTALYWYRQSLGQGPEFLIYFQGTGAADDSGLPNDRFFAVRPEGSVSTLKIQRTERGDSAVYLCASSLQGGFEKLFFGSGTQLSVL.

This clonotype has a handful of counts. The genes are TRBV7-9 and TRBJ2-7; 7 nucleotides align to TRBD1. Unmatched junction bases numbered 7, after V lost 5 bases and J lost 3 bases. The CDR3 spans 14 residues. Germline loops: CDR1 SEHNR, CDR2 FQNEAQ (reference sequence). For the CDR3, the DNA is TGTGCCAGCAGCCGGGGACAGCCTCTCTACGAGCAGTACTTC. Its protein is CASSRGQPLYEQYF.

This clonotype has just a few counts. The chain carries TRBV7-3 and TRBJ1-1; D not certain. V lost 5 bases and J lost 0, with 13 bases in between. The V gene's germline CDR1 is SGHTA and CDR2 FQGTGA. This CDR3 is built from 15 residues. CDR3 nucleotides: TGTGCCAGCAGCCGGAATGGGCCGATGAACACTGAAGCTTTCTTT. It encodes CASSRNGPMNTEAFF.

The chain recombines TRBV5-1 with TRBJ1-2, with TRBD1 matching 9 bases. V was clipped by 0 bases and J by 4 bases; unmatched bases: 7. The CDR3 extends over 16 amino acids. Germline CDR1 is SGHRS and CDR2 is YFSETQ. The CDR3 DNA sequence: TGCGCCAGCAGCTTGGGGGGACAGGGCCTCTCCTATGGCTACACCTTC. Encoded protein: CASSLGGQGLSYGYTF.

This clonotype turned up a few times. The chain is built from TRBV7-3 and TRBJ2-5; no clear D. Germline lookup yields CDR1 SGHTA and CDR2 FQGTGA. Deletions cut 2 bases from V and 3 bases from J, with 13 bases between. CDR3 length: 15 residues. Here the CDR3 DNA reads TGTGCCAGCAGCTTATTCGGCGGATTAGAAGAGACCCAGTACTTC. This encodes CASSLFGGLEETQYF.

The chain carries TRBV4-3 and TRBJ1-5; 8 nucleotides align to TRBD1. Germline lookup yields CDR1 LGHNA and CDR2 YSLEER. Trimming took 1 base from V and 6 from J; bases not matched to a gene: 8. The CDR3 is made up of 16 amino acids. CDR3 nucleotides: TGCGCCAGCAGCCAAGGCCTCACAGGGGGGGGTCAGCCCCAGCATTTT. Translating it yields CASSQGLTGGGQPQHF.

The rearrangement joins TRBV4-3 to TRBJ1-2, with D hard to call. Trimming pared 1 base from V and 2 bases from J, leaving 8 bases between. This CDR3 has 14 amino acids. Per the germline V gene, CDR1 is LGHNA and CDR2 is YSLEER. In nucleotides, the CDR3 is TGCGCCAGCAGCCAAGGGCCGCAGAACTATGGCTACACCTTC. Amino acid sequence: CASSQGPQNYGYTF.

This chain connects TRBV28 to TRBJ2-5; 7 bases match TRBD2. The J call may be incorrect, as the DNA end agrees better with TRBJ2-7. CDR3 size: 14 residues. Looked up from germline, CDR1 is MDHEN and CDR2 is SYDVKM. CDR3 in DNA: TGTGCCAGCAGTTTAGGATCTTGGGGGGGCGAGCAGTACTTC. Its translation: CASSLGSWGGEQYF.

Remarks on this clonotype: The junction shows a germline mismatch at one end, possibly a read error. The chain employs TRBV7-8 and TRBJ1-2, with D tentatively TRBD1 (5 bases). CDR3 length equals 14 residues. Germline V CDR1 and CDR2: SGHVS, FQNEAQ. As DNA, the CDR3 is TGCGCCAGCAGCCCTGTCGGGACCTACTATGGCTACACCTTC. The encoded protein is CASSPVGTYYGYTF.

This clonotype was found once. CDR3 in amino acids: CASILLRGGRTIETQYF. The CDR3 coding sequence is TGTGCCAGCATTCTACTTAGGGGGGGGCGCACGATAGAGACCCAGTACTTC. This sequence joins TRBV5-6 and TRBJ2-7; D may be TRBD2 (7 bases). With the DNA end fitting TRBJ2-5 better, the J assignment may be wrong. Germline loops: CDR1 SGHDT, CDR2 YYEEEE. CDR3 length: 17 residues.

There are many counts of this clonotype. V and J are TRBV29-1 and TRBJ2-1; TRBD2 agrees at 8 bases. This CDR3 contains 15 residues. Germline V lookup: CDR1 SQVTM, CDR2 ANQGSEA. The V segment lost 3 bases and the J segment 3 bases; nucleotides outside the gene matches: 7. The CDR3 sequence is CSVDGTSGDYNEQFF. The CDR3 nucleotides are TGCAGCGTTGATGGAACTAGCGGAGACTACAATGAGCAGTTCTTC.

This clonotype came up a few times. The CDR3 sequence is CASGSGGPRNIQYF. The CDR3 coding sequence is TGTGCCAGTGGTAGCGGGGGGCCCCGGAACATTCAGTACTTC. This sequence joins TRBV7-9 and TRBJ2-4; TRBD2 matches at 10 bases. V gave up 9 bases and J gave up 7 bases; unmatched junction bases: 9. Looked up from germline, CDR1 is SEHNR and CDR2 is FQNEAQ (reference sequence). The CDR3 loop spans 14 amino acids.

The chain is built from TRBV29-1 and TRBJ2-5, with 10 bases identical to TRBD2. Gene TRBJ2-7 matches the end of the DNA better, so the J call may be wrong. Germline loops: CDR1 SQVTM, CDR2 ANQGSEA. There are 14 residues in the CDR3. The chain's CDR3 is CSVGNLAGDNEQYF. The CDR3 DNA reads as TGCAGCGTTGGGAATCTAGCGGGGGATAACGAGCAGTACTTC.

This rearrangement joins TRBV12-3 or TRBV12-4 to TRBJ2-1; 9 bases are a match to TRBD1. V was pared by 7 bases and J by 5 bases, with 9 bases of the junction left unmatched. The CDR3 extends over 15 amino acids. Here the CDR3 reads CASTLGTGIHNEQFF. The CDR3 bases are TGTGCCAGCACCCTAGGGACAGGGATCCACAATGAGCAGTTCTTC.

This clonotype was found a few times. This chain joins TRBV29-1 and TRBJ2-4, with 7 bases that match TRBD2. J gave up 3 bases and V 4 bases, and 0 bases lay outside the gene matches. CDR1 is SQVTM and CDR2 is ANQGSEA in the germline V gene. This CDR3 contains 12 residues. CDR3 DNA: TGCAGCGTTGGGACTAGCAAAAACATTCAGTACTTC. Its protein product is CSVGTSKNIQYF.

This clonotype was counted only a few times. The CDR3 is CASSYSPGRLSYEQYF. In DNA, the CDR3 is TGTGCCAGCAGTTACTCGCCAGGGAGACTCTCCTACGAGCAGTACTTC. The V gene is TRBV6-5, the J gene TRBJ2-7; the D call may be TRBD1 or TRBD2 (5 bases each). Germline lookup yields CDR1 MNHEY and CDR2 SVGAGI. V was trimmed by 0 bases and J by 0 bases, leaving 12 bases between them. The CDR3 has 16 residues.